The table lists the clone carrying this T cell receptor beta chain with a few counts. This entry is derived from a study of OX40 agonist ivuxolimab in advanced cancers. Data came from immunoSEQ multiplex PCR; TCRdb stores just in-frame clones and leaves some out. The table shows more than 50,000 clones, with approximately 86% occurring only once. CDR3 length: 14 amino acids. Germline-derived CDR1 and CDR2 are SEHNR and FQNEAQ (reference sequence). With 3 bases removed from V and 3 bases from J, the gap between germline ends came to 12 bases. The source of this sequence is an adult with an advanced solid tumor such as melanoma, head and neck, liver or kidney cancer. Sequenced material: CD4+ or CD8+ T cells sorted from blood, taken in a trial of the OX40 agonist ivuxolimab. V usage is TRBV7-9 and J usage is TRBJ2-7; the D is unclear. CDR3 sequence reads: CASSLSDALYEQYF. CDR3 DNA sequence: TGTGCCAGCAGCTTGTCCGACGCTCTCTACGAGCAGTACTTC. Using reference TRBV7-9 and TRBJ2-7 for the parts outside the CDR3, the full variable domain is DTGVSQNPRHKITKRGQNVTFRCDPISEHNRLYWYRQTLGQGPEFLTYFQNEAQLEKSRLLSDRFSAERPKGSFSTLEIQRTEQGDSAMYLCASSLSDALYEQYFGPGTRLTVT.